The 30 T cell receptor beta chains in this list originate from one sample, sequenced in a study of cytotoxic CD8 clonotypes in ibrutinib-treated CLL. Using immunoSEQ multiplex PCR, the repertoire was profiled, and TCRdb retains in-frame clones only, with some absent. This sample yields about 200,000 clones, of which more than 70% are seen a single time; more than 9.5% belongs to the top ten. The sequencing here drew on PBMCs, taken after 12 months of ibrutinib treatment. These receptors all stem from a human donor with chronic lymphocytic leukemia.

The chain combines TRBV27 with TRBJ2-7; D is perhaps TRBD2 (6 bases). The CDR3 totals 12 residues. The V end lost 4 bases, the J end lost 10 bases, and 14 bases lay between the germline ends. CDR1 and CDR2 (germline): MNHEY, SMNVEV (reference sequence). The CDR3 DNA is TGTGCCAGCAGTTCGCGCGGGAAGTCTCAGTACTTC. This encodes CASSSRGKSQYF.

The table lists this clone with a count of one. Other DNA sequences in this sample translate to the same CDR3. This chain uses TRBV5-1 with TRBJ1-3, with D uncertain. The V and J ends lost 5 bases and 0 bases respectively, with 6 bases between them. This CDR3 has 13 amino acids. Germline V CDR1 and CDR2: SGHRS, YFSETQ. The CDR3 DNA sequence: TGCGCCAGCAGTCCCGGCTCTGGAAACACCATATATTTT. Encoded protein: CASSPGSGNTIYF.

The gene calls are TRBV6-6 and TRBJ1-5; D call uncertain. CDR1 MNHNY and CDR2 SVGAGI come from the germline V gene (reference sequence). This CDR3 contains 12 residues. V gave up 7 bases and J gave up 7 bases, with 11 bases separating them. The chain's CDR3 is CASTRPGQPQHF. The CDR3 region has the DNA TGTGCCAGCACCAGACCCGGCCAGCCCCAGCATTTT.

The chain links TRBV6-1 to TRBJ2-2; 11 bases line up with TRBD2. Germline CDR1 reads MNHNS; CDR2 reads SASEGT. The V segment lost 4 bases and the J segment 2 bases; nucleotides outside the gene matches: 6. The CDR3 is 17 residues long. The CDR3 region has the DNA TGTGCCAGCAGTGCCCAACTAGCGGGGGCCAACACCGGGGAGCTGTTTTTT. Amino acids: CASSAQLAGANTGELFF.

The rearrangement joins TRBV18 to TRBJ2-7, with 7 bases that match TRBD2. Germline V gene lookup returns CDR1 KGHSH and CDR2 LQKENI. The CDR3 contains 13 residues. Trimming cost V 2 bases and J 13 bases; bases outside gene matches: 11. CDR3 DNA: TGTGCCAGCTCACCAGGGGAGGGATTAGAGAAATACTTC. This sequence encodes CASSPGEGLEKYF.

This chain links TRBV27 with TRBJ2-1; D gene uncertain. The CDR3 extends over 13 amino acids. V was clipped by 2 bases and J by 10 bases, with 12 bases between them. The V gene's germline CDR1 is MNHEY and CDR2 SMNVEV (reference sequence). The CDR3 nucleotides read TGTGCCAGCAGTTTAATGACTTCTCAGGAGCAGTTCTTC. This translates into CASSLMTSQEQFF.

The chain joins TRBV20-1 to TRBJ2-1, with D perhaps TRBD1 or TRBD2 (6 bases each). The V end lost 6 bases, the J end lost 10 bases, and 13 bases lay between the germline ends. The germline V gene has CDR1 DFQATT and CDR2 SNEGSKA (reference sequence). The CDR3 has 11 amino acids. In DNA form, the CDR3 reads TGCAGTGCCCATGGGGGGCGAGAGCAGTTCTTC. This codes for CSAHGGREQFF.

This rearrangement joins TRBV30 to TRBJ1-5, with D maybe TRBD1 (5 bases). This CDR3 contains 13 residues. Looked up from germline, CDR1 is GTSNPN and CDR2 is SVGIG (reference sequence). V shed 1 base and J shed 1 base, with 5 bases lying between them. As DNA, the CDR3 is TGTGCCTGGAGTGACAGGAGCAATCAGCCCCAGCATTTT. The encoded protein is CAWSDRSNQPQHF.

The rearrangement uses TRBV18 and TRBJ2-6, with D possibly TRBD2 on 6 matching bases. Trimming shortened V by 4 bases and J by 1 base, and 14 bases separated the two germline ends. The CDR3 is 17 amino acids. Germline V gives CDR1 KGHSH, CDR2 LQKENI. In nucleotides, the CDR3 is TGTGCCAGCTCACAGGCGGGACCGACTTCTGGGGCCAACGTCCTGACTTTC. Its protein product is CASSQAGPTSGANVLTF.

The gene calls are TRBV5-1 and TRBJ2-5; maybe TRBD2 (5 bases). Trimming left V 4 bases short and J 1 base short, with 11 bases between. CDR3 length equals 14 residues. Germline CDR1 is SGHRS and CDR2 is YFSETQ. The CDR3 nucleotides read TGCGCCAGCAGCCCGGACGGACTCCAAGAGACCCAGTACTTC. It codes for CASSPDGLQETQYF.

The V and J genes are TRBV5-4 and TRBJ2-2, with 7 bases matching TRBD1. V trimming: 4 bases; J trimming: 5 bases; junction bases outside the gene matches: 11. This CDR3 region has 16 residues. Germline CDR1 is SGHNT and CDR2 is YYREEE (reference sequence). The CDR3 region is CASSPYRTGGTGELFF. CDR3 coding DNA: TGTGCCAGCAGCCCATACCGGACAGGTGGTACCGGGGAGCTGTTTTTT. The variable domain in full, completed from reference TRBV5-4 and TRBJ2-2, reads ETGVTQSPTHLIKTRGQQVTLRCSSQSGHNTVSWYQQALGQGPQFIFQYYREEENGRGNFPPRFSGLQFPNYSSELNVNALELDDSALYLCASSPYRTGGTGELFFGEGSRLTVL.

The rearrangement links TRBV4-2 to TRBJ2-2, with 10 bases aligning to TRBD2. CDR3 size: 17 residues. Germline values: CDR1 LGHNA, CDR2 YNFKEQ. Germline trimming cut 0 bases from V and 6 bases from J; bases unmatched to any gene: 7. The CDR3 DNA follows: TGTGCCAGCAGCCAAGACGCTAGCGGGAGATTCCCCGGGGAGCTGTTTTTT. Its protein is CASSQDASGRFPGELFF.

This chain links TRBV5-5 with TRBJ2-2; TRBD2 aligns across 7 bases. The CDR3 totals 16 residues. Germline trimming cut 5 bases from V and 2 bases from J; bases unmatched to any gene: 9. Germline V gives CDR1 SGHKS, CDR2 YYEKEE (reference sequence). The CDR3 is CASRRGGMTNTGELFF. Written as DNA, the CDR3 is TGTGCCAGCAGACGCGGGGGAATGACTAACACCGGGGAGCTGTTTTTT.

The chain employs TRBV10-3 and TRBJ2-3; 13 nucleotides align to TRBD2. The length of the CDR3 is 15 residues. In germline, CDR1 is ENHRY, CDR2 SYGVKD. V was clipped by 4 bases and J by 6 bases; unmatched bases: 4. The chain's CDR3 is CAISGLAGGSDTQYF. In DNA, the CDR3 is TGTGCCATCAGTGGACTAGCGGGGGGATCCGATACGCAGTATTTT.

This clone was detected a few times. The CDR3: CASSGFQRARQEEEKLFF. CDR3 nucleotides: TGTGCCAGCAGTGGTTTTCAGCGAGCCCGACAGGAGGAGGAAAAACTGTTTTTT. This sequence joins TRBV25-1 and TRBJ1-4; D may be TRBD1 (6 bases). The length of the CDR3 is 18 residues. Between the trimmed V and J ends, which lost 4 bases and 8 bases, there was a span of 26 bases. CDR1 MGHDK and CDR2 SYGVNS come from the germline V gene.

This clone was counted only a few times. CDR3 sequence reads: CASSAHLADMTYEQYF. DNA of the CDR3: TGTGCCAGCAGCGCACATCTAGCGGACATGACCTACGAGCAGTACTTC. This chain uses TRBV5-4 with TRBJ2-7, with 7 bases aligning to TRBD2. This CDR3 spans 16 amino acids. V was pared by 4 bases and J by 2 bases, with 12 bases of the junction left unmatched. Per the germline V gene, CDR1 is SGHNT and CDR2 is YYREEE (reference sequence).

This clone has only a few counts. This rearrangement joins TRBV7-8 to TRBJ2-7, with 8 positions matching TRBD2. V trimming: 3 bases; J trimming: 5 bases; junction bases outside the gene matches: 6. This CDR3 region has 14 residues. Germline assignment: CDR1 SGHVS and CDR2 FQNEAQ. The CDR3 coding sequence is TGTGCCAGCAGCTTTTTTAGCGGGATAAACGAGCAGTACTTC. Its protein is CASSFFSGINEQYF.

This clone was counted once. J is TRBJ1-1 and V is TRBV19; 10 bases line up with TRBD1. V was clipped by 2 bases and J by 5 bases; unmatched bases: 11. The CDR3 sequence is 17 residues long. From germline, CDR1 is LNHDA and CDR2 SQIVND (reference sequence). CDR3 protein: CASSIRDRGVFGTEAFF. The CDR3 DNA sequence: TGTGCCAGTAGTATACGGGACAGGGGTGTGTTCGGGACTGAAGCTTTCTTT.

The chain couples TRBV6-6 to TRBJ1-1; D perhaps matches TRBD1 (6 bases). The germline V gene has CDR1 MNHNY and CDR2 SVGAGI (reference sequence). V was cut by 6 bases and J by 0 bases, with 17 bases left in between. This CDR3 is built from 16 residues. CDR3 sequence: CASSRGGQQMNTEAFF. The CDR3 bases are TGTGCCAGCAGCCGTGGTGGACAGCAAATGAACACTGAAGCTTTCTTT.

This chain connects TRBV6-5 to TRBJ1-1, with D possibly TRBD1 on 6 matching bases. The CDR3 runs to 12 residues. Germline values: CDR1 MNHEY, CDR2 SVGAGI. Trimming took off 6 bases at V and 4 bases at J, with 9 bases between the two ends. This CDR3 reads CASRQQGTEAFF. Written as DNA, the CDR3 is TGTGCCAGCAGGCAACAGGGCACTGAAGCTTTCTTT.

V gene TRBV27 combines with J gene TRBJ1-5; D is perhaps TRBD1 (5 bases). Looked up from germline, CDR1 is MNHEY and CDR2 is SMNVEV (reference sequence). The CDR3 has 15 amino acids. V gave up 6 bases and J gave up 5 bases, with 17 bases separating them. CDR3 nucleotides: TGTGCCAGCAGCTCTCAGGGACGAGGGGATCAGCCCCAGCATTTT. It translates to CASSSQGRGDQPQHF.

In DNA, the CDR3 is TGCAGCGTGACCATCTATGCCACTGAAGCTTTCTTT. This translates into CSVTIYATEAFF. The chain couples TRBV29-1 to TRBJ1-1; D not certain. V was shortened by 6 bases and J by 4 bases, with 12 bases between the two germline ends. This CDR3 region has 12 residues. CDR1 and CDR2 from the germline V gene are SQVTM and ANQGSEA.

This chain uses TRBV6-5 with TRBJ1-4; TRBD1 matches at 9 bases. The CDR3 contains 14 residues. V was clipped by 6 bases and J by 11 bases; unmatched bases: 10. Germline CDR1 is MNHEY and CDR2 is SVGAGI. The CDR3 reads CASSLGQGGWKLFF. The CDR3 nucleotides read TGTGCCAGCAGCCTGGGACAGGGAGGGTGGAAACTGTTTTTT.

This clone has a single count. The chain carries TRBV9 and TRBJ1-2, with 9 bases matching TRBD1. This CDR3 contains 17 residues. Germline trimming cut 4 bases from V and 13 bases from J; bases unmatched to any gene: 23. Germline lookup yields CDR1 SGDLS and CDR2 YYNGEE. CDR3 nucleotide sequence: TGTGCCAGCAGCCAACTCTCCCTGCCGGGACAGGGTATTATTCTCACCTTC. Translation gives CASSQLSLPGQGIILTF.

This clone was counted between two and nine times. This chain joins TRBV6-1 and TRBJ2-2; D may be TRBD2 (5 bases). CDR3 length equals 15 residues. Trimming stripped 7 bases from V and 0 bases from J, with 12 bases between. CDR1 and CDR2 from the germline V gene are MNHNS and SASEGT. The CDR3 DNA reads as TGTGCCAGCATTTTTGATAGCGCGAACACCGGGGAGCTGTTTTTT. It translates to CASIFDSANTGELFF.

This clone was seen at least ten times. The rearrangement joins TRBV27 to TRBJ1-1; 9 bases fit TRBD1. Germline assignment: CDR1 MNHEY and CDR2 SMNVEV (reference sequence). V shed 6 bases, J shed 10 bases, and the junction held 12 bases outside the gene matches. This CDR3 is built from 14 residues. CDR3 residues: CASRATGTGQGAFF. CDR3 in DNA: TGTGCCAGCAGGGCGACCGGGACAGGGCAGGGAGCTTTCTTT.

The chain has TRBV27 and TRBJ2-3; D gene unclear. With 4 bases removed from V and 4 bases from J, the gap between germline ends came to 3 bases. Germline values: CDR1 MNHEY, CDR2 SMNVEV (reference sequence). CDR3 length: 11 amino acids. The CDR3 region is CASSSSDTQYF. Written as DNA, the CDR3 is TGTGCCAGCAGTTCCTCAGATACGCAGTATTTT.

The V call is TRBV30, the J call TRBJ2-1; 7 nucleotides agree with TRBD2. The CDR3 contains 14 residues. Germline V CDR1 and CDR2: GTSNPN, SVGIG (reference sequence). J was trimmed by 4 bases and V by 5 bases; bases with no gene match: 8. CDR3 residues: CAWGGGLPYNEQFF. DNA of the CDR3: TGTGCCTGGGGCGGGGGTCTACCTTACAATGAGCAGTTCTTC.

The chain has TRBV11-2 and TRBJ2-3; 8 bases match TRBD2. The CDR3 has 15 residues. The germline V gene has CDR1 SGHAT and CDR2 FQNNGV. Trimming at V came to 6 bases and at J to 7 bases, leaving 12 bases not matched to a gene. The CDR3 sequence is CASRRPGTRNHTQYF. The CDR3, as DNA: TGTGCCAGCAGACGACCCGGGACTAGGAACCATACGCAGTATTTT. The full variable domain, with the rest looked up from reference TRBV11-2 and TRBJ2-3, is EAGVAQSPRYKIIEKRQSVAFWCNPISGHATLYWYQQILGQGPKLLIQFQNNGVVDDSQLPKDRFSAERLKGVDSTLKIQPAKLEDSAVYLCASRRPGTRNHTQYFGPGTRLTVL.

The CDR3 DNA is TGTGCCAGTAGTGCTCGGGGAGGGTCCTATGAGCAGTTCTTC. Its protein is CASSARGGSYEQFF. The rearrangement uses TRBV19 and TRBJ2-1; TRBD2 matches 7 bases. The CDR3 consists of 14 residues. The germline V gene encodes CDR1 LNHDA and CDR2 SQIVND (reference sequence). V lost 5 bases and J lost 8; bases outside the gene matches: 9.